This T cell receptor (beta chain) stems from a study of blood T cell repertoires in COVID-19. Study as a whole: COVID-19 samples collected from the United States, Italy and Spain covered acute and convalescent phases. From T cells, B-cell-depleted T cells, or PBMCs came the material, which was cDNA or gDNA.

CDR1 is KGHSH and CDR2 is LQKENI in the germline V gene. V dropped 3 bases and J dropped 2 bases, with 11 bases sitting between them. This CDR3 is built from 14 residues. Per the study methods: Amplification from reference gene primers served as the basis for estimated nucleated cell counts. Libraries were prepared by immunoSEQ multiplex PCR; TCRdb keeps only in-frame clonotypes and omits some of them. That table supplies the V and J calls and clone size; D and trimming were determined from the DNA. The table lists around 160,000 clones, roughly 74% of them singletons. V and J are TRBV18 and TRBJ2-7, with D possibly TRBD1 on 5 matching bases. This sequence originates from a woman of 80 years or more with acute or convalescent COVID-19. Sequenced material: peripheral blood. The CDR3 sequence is CASSPLDSAYEQYF. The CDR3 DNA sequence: TGTGCCAGCTCACCGCTAGACAGCGCCTACGAGCAGTACTTC.